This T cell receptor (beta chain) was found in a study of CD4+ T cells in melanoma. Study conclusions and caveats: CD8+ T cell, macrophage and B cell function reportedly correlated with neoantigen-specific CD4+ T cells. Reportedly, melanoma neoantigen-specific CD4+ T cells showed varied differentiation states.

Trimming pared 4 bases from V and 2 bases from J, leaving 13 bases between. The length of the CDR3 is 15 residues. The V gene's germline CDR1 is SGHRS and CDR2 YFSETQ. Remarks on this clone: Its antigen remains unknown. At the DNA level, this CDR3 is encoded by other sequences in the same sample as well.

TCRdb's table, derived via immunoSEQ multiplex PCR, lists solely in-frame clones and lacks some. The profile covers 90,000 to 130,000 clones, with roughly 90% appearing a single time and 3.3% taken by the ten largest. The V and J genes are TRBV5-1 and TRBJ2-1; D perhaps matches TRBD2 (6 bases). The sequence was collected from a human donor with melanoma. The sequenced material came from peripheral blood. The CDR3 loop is CASSLVSGPYNEQFF. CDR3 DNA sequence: TGCGCCAGCAGCCTCGTTAGCGGACCCTACAATGAGCAGTTCTTC.